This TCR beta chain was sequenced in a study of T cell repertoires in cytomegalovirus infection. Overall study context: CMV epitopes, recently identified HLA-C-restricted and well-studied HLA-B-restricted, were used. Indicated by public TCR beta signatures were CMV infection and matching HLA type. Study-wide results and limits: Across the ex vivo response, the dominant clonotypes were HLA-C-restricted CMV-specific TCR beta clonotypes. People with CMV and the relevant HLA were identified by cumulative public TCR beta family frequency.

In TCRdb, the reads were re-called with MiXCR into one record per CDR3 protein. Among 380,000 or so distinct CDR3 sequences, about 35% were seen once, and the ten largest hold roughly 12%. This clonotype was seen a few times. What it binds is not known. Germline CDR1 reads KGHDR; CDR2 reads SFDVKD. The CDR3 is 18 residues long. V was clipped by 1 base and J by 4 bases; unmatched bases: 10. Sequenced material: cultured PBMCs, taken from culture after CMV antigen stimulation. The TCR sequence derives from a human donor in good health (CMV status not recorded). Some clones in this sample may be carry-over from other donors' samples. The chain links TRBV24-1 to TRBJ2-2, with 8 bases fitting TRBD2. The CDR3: CATSDFRRAGVGTGELFF. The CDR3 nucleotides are TGTGCCACCAGTGATTTTCGGCGAGCGGGAGTAGGCACCGGGGAGCTGTTTTTT.